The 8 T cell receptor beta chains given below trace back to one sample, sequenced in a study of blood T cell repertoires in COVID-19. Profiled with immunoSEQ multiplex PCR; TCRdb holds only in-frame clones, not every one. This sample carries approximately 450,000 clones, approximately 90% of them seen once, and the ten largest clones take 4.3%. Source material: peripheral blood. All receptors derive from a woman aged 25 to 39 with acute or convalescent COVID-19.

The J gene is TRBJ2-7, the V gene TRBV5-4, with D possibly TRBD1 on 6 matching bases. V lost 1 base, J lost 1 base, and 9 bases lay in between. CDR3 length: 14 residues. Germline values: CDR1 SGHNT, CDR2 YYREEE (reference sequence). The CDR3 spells CASSLSQGSYEQYF. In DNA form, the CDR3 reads TGTGCCAGCAGCTTGAGTCAGGGGTCCTACGAGCAGTACTTC.

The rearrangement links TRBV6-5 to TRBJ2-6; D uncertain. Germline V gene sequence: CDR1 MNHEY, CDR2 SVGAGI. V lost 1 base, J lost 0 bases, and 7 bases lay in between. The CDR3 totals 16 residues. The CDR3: CASSYFEPSGANVLTF. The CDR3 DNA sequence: TGTGCCAGCAGTTACTTCGAGCCCTCTGGGGCCAACGTCCTGACTTTC.

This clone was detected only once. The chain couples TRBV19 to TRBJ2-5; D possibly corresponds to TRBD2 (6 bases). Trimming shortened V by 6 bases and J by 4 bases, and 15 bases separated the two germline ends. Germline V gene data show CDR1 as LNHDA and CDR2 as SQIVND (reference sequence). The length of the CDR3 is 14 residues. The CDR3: CASRRVLGGETQYF. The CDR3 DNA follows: TGTGCCAGTAGGCGGGTCCTCGGGGGAGAGACCCAGTACTTC.

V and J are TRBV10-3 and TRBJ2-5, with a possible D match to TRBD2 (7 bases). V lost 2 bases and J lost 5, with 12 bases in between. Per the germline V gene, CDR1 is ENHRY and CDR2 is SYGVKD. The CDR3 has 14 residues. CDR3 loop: CAISEGGAYETQYF. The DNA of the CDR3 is TGTGCCATCAGTGAGGGGGGGGCCTATGAGACCCAGTACTTC.

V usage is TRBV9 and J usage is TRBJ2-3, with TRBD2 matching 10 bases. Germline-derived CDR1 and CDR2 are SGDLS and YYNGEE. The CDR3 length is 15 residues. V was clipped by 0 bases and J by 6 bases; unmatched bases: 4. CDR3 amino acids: CASSVDSGGGDTQYF. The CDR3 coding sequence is TGTGCCAGCAGCGTAGACAGCGGGGGGGGTGATACGCAGTATTTT.

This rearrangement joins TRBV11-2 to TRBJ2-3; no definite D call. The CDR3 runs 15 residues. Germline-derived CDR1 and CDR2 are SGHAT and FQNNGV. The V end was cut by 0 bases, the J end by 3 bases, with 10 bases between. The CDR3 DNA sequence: TGTGCCAGCAGCTTAGACACGGGTTTAACAGATACGCAGTATTTT. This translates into CASSLDTGLTDTQYF.

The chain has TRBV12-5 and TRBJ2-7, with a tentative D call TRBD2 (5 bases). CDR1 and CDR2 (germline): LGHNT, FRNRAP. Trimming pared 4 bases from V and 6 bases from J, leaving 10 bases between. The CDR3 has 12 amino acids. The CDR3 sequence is CASGSGMGEQYF. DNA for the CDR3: TGTGCTAGTGGTTCGGGGATGGGCGAGCAGTACTTC.

The CDR3 nucleotides read TGCGCCAGCAGTTTTCTAGGCGCCATTACTAGCACAGATACGCAGTATTTT. Translating it yields CASSFLGAITSTDTQYF. The rearrangement uses TRBV5-1 and TRBJ2-3, with D uncertain. Trimming pared 5 bases from V and 0 bases from J, leaving 19 bases between. The germline V gene encodes CDR1 SGHRS and CDR2 YFSETQ. The CDR3 runs to 17 residues. Based on the CDR3 plus reference TRBV5-1 and TRBJ2-3, the full variable domain is KAGVTQTPRYLIKTRGQQVTLSCSPISGHRSVSWYQQTPGQGLQFLFEYFSETQRNKGNFPGRFSGRQFSNSRSEMNVSTLELGDSALYLCASSFLGAITSTDTQYFGPGTRLTVL.